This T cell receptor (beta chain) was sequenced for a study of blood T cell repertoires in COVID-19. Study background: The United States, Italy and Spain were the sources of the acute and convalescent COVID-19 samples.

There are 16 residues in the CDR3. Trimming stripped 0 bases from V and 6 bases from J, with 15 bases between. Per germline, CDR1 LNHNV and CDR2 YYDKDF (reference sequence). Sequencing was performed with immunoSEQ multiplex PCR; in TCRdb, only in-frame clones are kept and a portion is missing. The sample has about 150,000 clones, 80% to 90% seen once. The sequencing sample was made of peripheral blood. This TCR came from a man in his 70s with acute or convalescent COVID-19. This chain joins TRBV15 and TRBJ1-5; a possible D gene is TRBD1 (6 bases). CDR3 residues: CATSRDQGRVTQPQHF. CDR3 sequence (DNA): TGTGCCACCAGCAGAGACCAGGGGCGGGTCACTCAGCCCCAGCATTTT.